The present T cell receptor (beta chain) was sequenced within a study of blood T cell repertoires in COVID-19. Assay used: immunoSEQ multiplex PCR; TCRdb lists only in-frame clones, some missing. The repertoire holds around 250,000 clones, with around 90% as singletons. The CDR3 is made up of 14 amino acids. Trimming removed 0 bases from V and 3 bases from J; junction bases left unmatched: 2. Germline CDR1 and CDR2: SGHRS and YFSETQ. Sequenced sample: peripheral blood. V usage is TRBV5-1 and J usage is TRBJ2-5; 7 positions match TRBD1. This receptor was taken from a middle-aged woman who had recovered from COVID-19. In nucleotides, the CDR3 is TGCGCCAGCAGCTTGGCCGGGACAGAAGAGACCCAGTACTTC. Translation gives CASSLAGTEETQYF. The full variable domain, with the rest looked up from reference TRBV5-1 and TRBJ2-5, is KAGVTQTPRYLIKTRGQQVTLSCSPISGHRSVSWYQQTPGQGLQFLFEYFSETQRNKGNFPGRFSGRQFSNSRSEMNVSTLELGDSALYLCASSLAGTEETQYFGPGTRLLVL.